The rows below give T cell receptor beta chains drawn from one sample of a study of identical twins. Via MiXCR, TCRdb re-called the 5' RACE reads, giving one row per CDR3 protein. The table records about 530,000 distinct CDR3 sequences, around 22% of them present only once. These data were also filed under a second study, of yellow fever vaccine responses in identical twins.

Sequenced input: CD4+ T cells sorted from blood. The origin of the receptors is a woman in her late teens or twenties in good health. Each CDR3 is given with its conserved first and last residue. D genes are given only for firm matches. Clone size is stated in some rows and not others, as once, few, many or a class when expanded.

clone size: .
J gene: TRBJ2-1
D gene: TRBD1
V gene: TRBV18
CDR3 protein: CASSPTGGRRDEQFF
CDR3 DNA: TGTGCCAGCTCACCGACAGGGGGCAGGAGGGATGAGCAGTTCTTC

clone size: .
J gene: TRBJ2-7
D gene: TRBD2
V gene: TRBV20-1
CDR3 protein: CSATTSGRGYEQYF
CDR3 DNA: TGCAGTGCGACGACTAGCGGGAGAGGGTACGAGCAGTACTTC

clone size: .
J gene: TRBJ2-5
D gene: TRBD1
V gene: TRBV3-1
CDR3 protein: CASSQPEPGTGKETQYF
CDR3 DNA: TGTGCCAGCAGCCAACCAGAGCCCGGGACAGGGAAAGAGACCCAGTACTTC

clone size: few
J gene: TRBJ1-2
D gene: TRBD1
V gene: TRBV20-1
CDR3 protein: CSAQGQGQRFNYGYTF
CDR3 DNA: TGCAGTGCTCAGGGACAGGGCCAGAGATTTAACTATGGCTACACCTTC

clone size: .
J gene: TRBJ2-7
D gene: .
V gene: TRBV21-1
CDR3 protein: CASSKTGDEQYF
CDR3 DNA: TGTGCCAGCAGTAAGACAGGGGACGAGCAGTACTTC

clone size: many
J gene: TRBJ2-2
D gene: .
V gene: TRBV7-9
CDR3 protein: CASSSHPENTGELFF
CDR3 DNA: TGTGCCAGCAGCTCCCATCCCGAGAACACCGGGGAGCTGTTTTTT

clone size: .
J gene: TRBJ2-3
D gene: TRBD1
V gene: TRBV19
CDR3 protein: CASSSDITGEDTQYF
CDR3 DNA: TGTGCCAGTAGCTCCGACATTACAGGGGAAGATACGCAGTATTTT

clone size: few
J gene: TRBJ1-1
D gene: .
V gene: TRBV3-1
CDR3 protein: CASSAPETEAFF
CDR3 DNA: TGTGCCAGCAGCGCCCCAGAGACTGAAGCTTTCTTT

clone size: .
J gene: TRBJ2-5
D gene: .
V gene: TRBV29-1
CDR3 protein: CSVTKPGSQETQYF
CDR3 DNA: TGCAGCGTGACTAAACCCGGGAGCCAAGAGACCCAGTACTTC

clone size: .
J gene: TRBJ1-2
D gene: .
V gene: TRBV20-1
CDR3 protein: CSAQEGTSANYGYTF
CDR3 DNA: TGCAGTGCCCAGGAGGGGACATCAGCTAACTATGGCTACACCTTC

clone size: few
J gene: TRBJ2-1
D gene: TRBD2
V gene: TRBV2
CDR3 protein: CASLREVNNEQFF
CDR3 DNA: TGTGCCAGCTTGCGGGAGGTCAACAATGAGCAGTTCTTC

clone size: .
J gene: TRBJ2-3
D gene: TRBD1
V gene: TRBV5-1
CDR3 protein: CASSLAGGPSTDTQYF
CDR3 DNA: TGCGCCAGCAGCTTGGCAGGGGGCCCTAGCACAGATACGCAGTATTTT

clone size: .
J gene: TRBJ2-5
D gene: .
V gene: TRBV27
CDR3 protein: CASSKKNRDIRGGTQYF
CDR3 DNA: TGTGCCAGCAGCAAGAAGAACAGGGATATCCGGGGCGGGACCCAGTACTTC

clone size: once
J gene: TRBJ2-1
D gene: .
V gene: TRBV6-2/TRBV6-3
CDR3 protein: CASTHPGLNEQFF
CDR3 DNA: TGTGCCAGCACCCACCCTGGGTTGAATGAGCAGTTCTTC

clone size: .
J gene: TRBJ2-2
D gene: .
V gene: TRBV27
CDR3 protein: CASSLSLAFANTGELFF
CDR3 DNA: TGTGCCAGCAGTTTATCTCTAGCCTTCGCGAACACCGGGGAGCTGTTTTTT

clone size: .
J gene: TRBJ2-4
D gene: .
V gene: TRBV6-5
CDR3 protein: CASAGTGAVQYF
CDR3 DNA: TGTGCCAGCGCCGGGACGGGGGCGGTTCAGTACTTC

clone size: many
J gene: TRBJ1-6
D gene: .
V gene: TRBV12-3/TRBV12-4
CDR3 protein: CASRQFSYNSPLHF
CDR3 DNA: TGTGCCAGCAGGCAGTTCTCCTATAATTCACCCCTCCACTTT

clone size: .
J gene: TRBJ1-1
D gene: .
V gene: TRBV7-9
CDR3 protein: CASSFSGMNTEAFF
CDR3 DNA: TGTGCCAGCAGCTTTTCAGGGATGAACACTGAAGCTTTCTTT

clone size: .
J gene: TRBJ2-7
D gene: .
V gene: TRBV2
CDR3 protein: CASSFNGAYEQYF
CDR3 DNA: TGTGCCAGCAGTTTTAACGGAGCCTACGAGCAGTACTTC

clone size: .
J gene: TRBJ2-3
D gene: .
V gene: TRBV12-3/TRBV12-4
CDR3 protein: CATGRSLDTQYF
CDR3 DNA: TGTGCCACGGGGCGAAGCCTGGATACGCAGTATTTT

clone size: .
J gene: TRBJ2-7
D gene: .
V gene: TRBV12-3/TRBV12-4
CDR3 protein: CASSSSTSREQYF
CDR3 DNA: TGTGCCAGCAGTTCTTCCACGAGCCGCGAGCAGTACTTC

clone size: .
J gene: TRBJ2-1
D gene: TRBD2
V gene: TRBV5-1
CDR3 protein: CASSLAQRGGYNEQFF
CDR3 DNA: TGCGCCAGCAGCTTGGCGCAGCGGGGGGGCTACAATGAGCAGTTCTTC

clone size: .
J gene: TRBJ2-1
D gene: .
V gene: TRBV20-1
CDR3 protein: CSAPSQLTRNEQFF
CDR3 DNA: TGCAGTGCTCCTTCCCAGCTAACCCGAAATGAGCAGTTCTTC

clone size: .
J gene: TRBJ2-5
D gene: .
V gene: TRBV5-1
CDR3 protein: CASSLEAGEYGETQYF
CDR3 DNA: TGCGCCAGCAGCTTGGAGGCAGGGGAGTATGGGGAGACCCAGTACTTC

clone size: few
J gene: TRBJ2-1
D gene: TRBD2
V gene: TRBV4-1
CDR3 protein: CASGTSEFDEQFF
CDR3 DNA: TGCGCCTCCGGGACTAGCGAGTTCGATGAGCAGTTCTTC

clone size: .
J gene: TRBJ2-1
D gene: .
V gene: TRBV6-5
CDR3 protein: CASSYKASSYNEQFF
CDR3 DNA: TGTGCCAGCAGTTACAAGGCGAGCTCCTACAATGAGCAGTTCTTC

clone size: few
J gene: TRBJ2-3
D gene: TRBD2
V gene: TRBV28
CDR3 protein: CASSRLAGVGPDTQYF
CDR3 DNA: TGTGCCAGCAGTAGGCTAGCGGGAGTGGGGCCAGATACGCAGTATTTT

clone size: .
J gene: TRBJ2-2
D gene: .
V gene: TRBV24-1
CDR3 protein: CATSDRKTGVTGELFF
CDR3 DNA: TGTGCCACCAGTGATAGGAAAACGGGGGTAACCGGGGAGCTGTTTTTT

clone size: .
J gene: TRBJ2-7
D gene: TRBD1
V gene: TRBV2
CDR3 protein: CASSEGQGTYEQYF
CDR3 DNA: TGTGCCAGCAGTGAAGGACAGGGGACCTACGAGCAGTACTTC

clone size: .
J gene: TRBJ2-3
D gene: TRBD1
V gene: TRBV11-2
CDR3 protein: CASSPIQGALTDTQYF
CDR3 DNA: TGTGCCAGCAGCCCAATACAGGGGGCACTCACAGATACGCAGTATTTT

clone size: many
J gene: TRBJ2-2
D gene: .
V gene: TRBV3-1
CDR3 protein: CASSQGHRRGELFF
CDR3 DNA: TGTGCCAGCAGCCAAGGACATCGACGCGGGGAGCTGTTTTTT

clone size: .
J gene: TRBJ2-1
D gene: TRBD2
V gene: TRBV12-3/TRBV12-4
CDR3 protein: CASRVGGSVNEQFF
CDR3 DNA: TGTGCCAGCAGGGTGGGGGGGTCGGTAAATGAGCAGTTCTTC

clone size: .
J gene: TRBJ1-1
D gene: .
V gene: TRBV10-3
CDR3 protein: CAISESMVTEAFF
CDR3 DNA: TGTGCCATCAGTGAGTCTATGGTCACTGAAGCTTTCTTT

clone size: few
J gene: TRBJ2-1
D gene: .
V gene: TRBV29-1
CDR3 protein: CSSGGRGWGEQFF
CDR3 DNA: TGCAGCTCCGGAGGCAGGGGTTGGGGTGAGCAGTTCTTC

clone size: few
J gene: TRBJ2-7
D gene: .
V gene: TRBV7-2
CDR3 protein: CASNRAGQTYYEQYF
CDR3 DNA: TGTGCCAGCAATCGCGCAGGTCAAACGTACTACGAGCAGTACTTC

clone size: few
J gene: TRBJ2-1
D gene: TRBD1
V gene: TRBV27
CDR3 protein: CASTQGTGAQNEQFF
CDR3 DNA: TGTGCCAGCACTCAAGGGACAGGGGCCCAGAATGAGCAGTTCTTC

clone size: few
J gene: TRBJ2-3
D gene: TRBD2
V gene: TRBV9
CDR3 protein: CASSGGGSGAGTQYF
CDR3 DNA: TGTGCCAGCAGCGGCGGGGGAAGCGGGGCTGGTACGCAGTATTTT

clone size: few
J gene: TRBJ2-1
D gene: TRBD2
V gene: TRBV18
CDR3 protein: CASSRPAGVSSYNEQFF
CDR3 DNA: TGTGCCAGCTCACGTCCAGCGGGAGTAAGTTCCTACAATGAGCAGTTCTTC

clone size: few
J gene: TRBJ2-1
D gene: TRBD1
V gene: TRBV12-3/TRBV12-4
CDR3 protein: CASSPDRGTSNEQFF
CDR3 DNA: TGTGCCAGCAGCCCTGACAGGGGGACCAGCAATGAGCAGTTCTTC

clone size: few
J gene: TRBJ1-2
D gene: TRBD1
V gene: TRBV19
CDR3 protein: CASSIGQGYGYTF
CDR3 DNA: TGTGCCAGTAGTATTGGACAGGGGTATGGCTACACCTTC

clone size: .
J gene: TRBJ2-7
D gene: TRBD1
V gene: TRBV4-1
CDR3 protein: CASSHPRDSGYEQYF
CDR3 DNA: TGCGCCAGCAGCCACCCCCGGGACAGTGGCTACGAGCAGTACTTC

clone size: .
J gene: TRBJ2-5
D gene: .
V gene: TRBV24-1
CDR3 protein: CATSDPGQPGETQYF
CDR3 DNA: TGTGCCACCAGTGACCCTGGACAGCCAGGGGAGACCCAGTACTTC

clone size: .
J gene: TRBJ2-5
D gene: TRBD2
V gene: TRBV7-8
CDR3 protein: CASSSSSGRAWETQYF
CDR3 DNA: TGTGCCAGCAGCTCCTCTAGCGGGAGGGCTTGGGAGACCCAGTACTTC

clone size: few
J gene: TRBJ2-3
D gene: .
V gene: TRBV6-1
CDR3 protein: CASSKTDSTDTQYF
CDR3 DNA: TGTGCCAGCAGTAAAACGGACAGCACAGATACGCAGTATTTT

clone size: few
J gene: TRBJ2-1
D gene: .
V gene: TRBV11-2
CDR3 protein: CASSSLKQLNEQFF
CDR3 DNA: TGTGCCAGCAGCAGCCTAAAACAGTTGAATGAGCAGTTCTTC

clone size: once
J gene: TRBJ2-2
D gene: .
V gene: TRBV20-1
CDR3 protein: CSARRSDANTGELFF
CDR3 DNA: TGCAGTGCTAGGCGCAGCGACGCGAACACCGGGGAGCTGTTTTTT

clone size: .
J gene: TRBJ2-2
D gene: TRBD1
V gene: TRBV25-1
CDR3 protein: CASSGTGGHGELFF
CDR3 DNA: TGTGCCAGCAGTGGGACAGGGGGCCACGGGGAGCTGTTTTTT

clone size: few
J gene: TRBJ1-5
D gene: .
V gene: TRBV12-3/TRBV12-4
CDR3 protein: CASSKGFGSQPQHF
CDR3 DNA: TGTGCCAGCAGTAAGGGTTTTGGGAGTCAGCCCCAGCATTTT

clone size: .
J gene: TRBJ1-5
D gene: .
V gene: TRBV6-2/TRBV6-3
CDR3 protein: CASSFPGGDQPQHF
CDR3 DNA: TGTGCCAGCAGTTTTCCCGGTGGGGATCAGCCCCAGCATTTT

clone size: few
J gene: TRBJ1-1
D gene: .
V gene: TRBV29-1
CDR3 protein: CSVGERHGAFF
CDR3 DNA: TGCAGCGTTGGAGAAAGACATGGAGCTTTCTTT